This record covers a single TCR beta chain. This record belongs to a study of blood T cell repertoires in COVID-19. Overall study context: Some COVID-19 samples were acute and others convalescent; all came from the United States, Italy and Spain. PBMCs, B-cell-depleted T cells, or T cells provided the cDNA or gDNA that made up the material.

The assay was immunoSEQ multiplex PCR, and TCRdb's table has in-frame clones only and misses some. The data hold around 100,000 clones, with approximately 80% observed a single time. This CDR3 contains 18 residues. Trimming cost V 5 bases and J 7 bases, with 27 bases left between them. In germline, CDR1 is SEHNR, CDR2 FQNEAQ (reference sequence). The receptor was derived from a man older than 75 with COVID-19, enrolled during active disease. The sample was peripheral blood. J is TRBJ2-1 and V is TRBV7-9; possibly TRBD1 for D (6 bases). The CDR3 sequence is CASSPGNLGTGKENEQFF. CDR3 sequence (DNA): TGTGCCAGCAGCCCCGGAAATCTAGGAACAGGGAAGGAGAATGAGCAGTTCTTC.